The 23 T cell receptor beta chains in this list originate from one sample, sequenced in a study of cytomegalovirus exposure and HLA in healthy donors. Amplification used 60 Vbeta primers and 13 Jbeta primers. Produced via immunoSEQ multiplex PCR; TCRdb's table is partial and in-frame only. The data show fewer than 150,000 clones, 73% seen once. Sequencing used PBMCs. The receptors were gathered from a human donor in good health.

The V gene is TRBV7-9, the J gene TRBJ1-4; no clear D. Trimming cost V 4 bases and J 8 bases, with 20 bases left between them. There are 16 residues in the CDR3. Germline loops: CDR1 SEHNR, CDR2 FQNEAQ (reference sequence). CDR3 DNA sequence: TGTGCCAGCAGCTCCAGTGCGTCGGGGATGGGAGAAAAACTGTTTTTT. Its protein product is CASSSSASGMGEKLFF. The whole variable domain, filled in from reference TRBV7-9 and TRBJ1-4, reads DTGVSQNPRHKITKRGQNVTFRCDPISEHNRLYWYRQTLGQGPEFLTYFQNEAQLEKSRLLSDRFSAERPKGSFSTLEIQRTEQGDSAMYLCASSSSASGMGEKLFFGSGTQLSVL.

The chain has TRBV2 and TRBJ2-3; 11 nucleotides line up with TRBD2. Trimming took 10 bases from V and 1 from J; bases not matched to a gene: 4. The CDR3 has 14 residues. Germline CDR1 SNHLY, CDR2 FYNNEI. The CDR3 protein is CATKTSGGTDTQYF. The CDR3 bases are TGTGCCACCAAGACTAGCGGGGGCACAGATACGCAGTATTTT.

The sample holds one count of this clone. V and J are TRBV7-3 and TRBJ2-1, with D uncertain. The V gene's germline CDR1 is SGHTA and CDR2 FQGTGA. Trimming removed 2 bases at V and 9 bases at J, with 14 bases between. The CDR3 has 14 residues. The CDR3 sequence: CASSLPQASGEQFF. The CDR3 DNA reads TGTGCCAGCAGCTTACCCCAAGCATCGGGTGAGCAGTTCTTC.

This chain uses TRBV6-1 with TRBJ1-5; D may be TRBD1 (6 bases). The V gene lost 4 bases and the J gene lost 1 base, with 11 bases spanning the gap. Germline CDR1 and CDR2: MNHNS and SASEGT. The CDR3 has 15 amino acids. CDR3 nucleotides: TGTGCCAGCAGTGTGTCACAGGGAAGCAATCAGCCCCAGCATTTT. The encoded protein is CASSVSQGSNQPQHF.

V is TRBV6-5 and J is TRBJ1-1; D is unclear. CDR1 and CDR2 (germline): MNHEY, SVGAGI. The CDR3 totals 13 residues. The V gene lost 2 bases and the J gene lost 1 base, with 5 bases spanning the gap. CDR3 sequence: CASSYGENTEAFF. For the CDR3, the DNA is TGTGCCAGCAGTTACGGAGAGAACACTGAAGCTTTCTTT.

The chain is built from TRBV7-3 and TRBJ2-1; the match to TRBD1 covers 7 bases. The CDR3 length is 15 residues. The germline V gene has CDR1 SGHTA and CDR2 FQGTGA. Trimming removed 5 bases from V and 4 bases from J; junction bases left unmatched: 8. The chain's CDR3 is CASSAPGGQYNEQFF. CDR3 bases: TGTGCCAGCAGCGCCCCAGGGGGACAATACAATGAGCAGTTCTTC.

The chain employs TRBV5-5 and TRBJ2-1; 12 bases agree with TRBD2. Trimming removed 0 bases from V and 7 bases from J; junction bases left unmatched: 5. The CDR3 runs 16 residues. CDR1 SGHKS and CDR2 YYEKEE come from the germline V gene (reference sequence). In DNA form, the CDR3 reads TGTGCCAGCAGCTTGGAACTAGCGGGGGGCCGAAATGAGCAGTTCTTC. It encodes CASSLELAGGRNEQFF.

The V gene is TRBV13, the J gene TRBJ2-1, with a weak D call TRBD2 (7 bases). The germline V gene encodes CDR1 PRHDT and CDR2 FYEKMQ (reference sequence). The V and J ends lost 5 bases and 8 bases respectively, with 22 bases between them. CDR3 size: 16 residues. The CDR3 bases are TGTGCCAGCAGCCCCCGCGGCGGAGGGGGGGGGCATGAGCAGTTCTTC. Protein sequence: CASSPRGGGGGHEQFF. The full variable domain, rest sourced from reference TRBV13 and TRBJ2-1, is AAGVIQSPRHLIKEKRETATLKCYPIPRHDTVYWYQQGPGQDPQFLISFYEKMQSDKGSIPDRFSAQQFSDYHSELNMSSLELGDSALYFCASSPRGGGGGHEQFFGPGTRLTVL.

V and J are TRBV5-1 and TRBJ2-3; D is ambiguous. Germline V lookup: CDR1 SGHRS, CDR2 YFSETQ. The CDR3 consists of 14 residues. The ends were cut back, 5 bases at V and 2 bases at J, with 12 bases in the middle. This CDR3 reads CASRTVDNTDTQYF. CDR3 nucleotide sequence: TGCGCCAGCAGAACAGTAGACAACACAGATACGCAGTATTTT.

The chain employs TRBV6-5 and TRBJ2-6, with D uncertain. V shed 2 bases and J shed 1 base, with 6 bases lying between them. Per germline, CDR1 MNHEY and CDR2 SVGAGI. This CDR3 spans 15 amino acids. The CDR3 loop is CASSYADSGANVLTF. CDR3 in DNA: TGTGCCAGCAGTTACGCGGATTCTGGGGCCAACGTCCTGACTTTC.

The sample holds one count of this clone. This sequence joins TRBV15 and TRBJ2-5, with 10 bases identical to TRBD1. The CDR3 length is 16 residues. Germline CDR1 reads LNHNV; CDR2 reads YYDKDF (reference sequence). J gave up 5 bases and V 0 bases, and 6 bases lay outside the gene matches. As DNA, the CDR3 is TGTGCCACCAGCAGAGATCAAGGGACAGGGGCCGAGACCCAGTACTTC. Translating gives CATSRDQGTGAETQYF. Supplemented by reference TRBV15 and TRBJ2-5, the full variable domain reads DAMVIQNPRYQVTQFGKPVTLSCSQTLNHNVMYWYQQKSSQAPKLLFHYYDKDFNNEADTPDNFQSRRPNTSFCFLDIRSPGLGDTAMYLCATSRDQGTGAETQYFGPGTRLLVL.

On this clone: The same CDR3 also results from other DNA sequences found in this sample. V usage is TRBV6-5 and J usage is TRBJ2-7, with D possibly matching TRBD1 (5 bases). This CDR3 region has 11 residues. CDR1 and CDR2 (germline): MNHEY, SVGAGI. Trimming pared 6 bases from V and 7 bases from J, leaving 10 bases between. CDR3 residues: CASSSNREQYF. CDR3 DNA sequence: TGTGCCAGCAGCTCAAACAGGGAGCAGTACTTC.

Here the CDR3 reads CASRSGTAYYEQYF. The CDR3 coding sequence is TGTGCCAGCAGATCCGGGACAGCGTACTACGAGCAGTACTTC. J is TRBJ2-5 and V is TRBV6-5; TRBD1 matches 7 bases. The last part of the DNA fits TRBJ2-7 better; the J call may be wrong. Per the germline V gene, CDR1 is MNHEY and CDR2 is SVGAGI. This CDR3 has 14 amino acids.

This clone appeared once. This sequence joins TRBV11-2 and TRBJ1-1; the match to TRBD1 covers 7 bases. J gave up 5 bases and V 4 bases, and 7 bases lay outside the gene matches. CDR3 length: 14 amino acids. Germline loops: CDR1 SGHAT, CDR2 FQNNGV. CDR3 in DNA: TGTGCCAGCAGCTCGTACAGGGGAAGGACTGAAGCTTTCTTT. Translating it yields CASSSYRGRTEAFF.

The chain combines TRBV5-1 with TRBJ2-2, with D possibly TRBD1 on 7 matching bases. In germline, CDR1 is SGHRS, CDR2 YFSETQ. CDR3 length: 16 residues. The ends were cut back, 3 bases at V and 7 bases at J, with 19 bases in the middle. In DNA, the CDR3 is TGCGCCAGCAGCTCCGTCCAGGGGGGATTTGGCGGGGAGCTGTTTTTT. Translating gives CASSSVQGGFGGELFF.

This chain connects TRBV6-5 to TRBJ1-3; D possibly corresponds to TRBD1 (6 bases). The V and J ends lost 5 bases and 0 bases respectively, with 11 bases between them. The CDR3 consists of 15 residues. CDR1 is MNHEY, CDR2 SVGAGI, per germline. The CDR3 loop is CASSRDISSGNTIYF. DNA for the CDR3: TGTGCCAGCAGTAGGGACATCAGCTCTGGAAACACCATATATTTT.

This chain uses TRBV2 with TRBJ2-7, with 11 bases fitting TRBD2. There are 16 residues in the CDR3. In germline, CDR1 is SNHLY, CDR2 FYNNEI. J lost 1 base, V lost 8 bases, and 10 bases had no gene match. DNA of the CDR3: TGTGCCAGCGAGTCCTATGGGACTAGCGGTTCCTACGAGCAGTACTTC. Its protein product is CASESYGTSGSYEQYF.

V and J are TRBV11-2 and TRBJ2-2; no definite D call. Trimming shortened V by 1 base and J by 0 bases, and 6 bases separated the two germline ends. Per germline, CDR1 SGHAT and CDR2 FQNNGV. The CDR3 runs 15 residues. The CDR3 nucleotides are TGTGCCAGCAGCTTAGTGGCCGCGAACACCGGGGAGCTGTTTTTT. Translated: CASSLVAANTGELFF.

This clone was observed a handful of times. This rearrangement joins TRBV19 to TRBJ1-5; no definite D call. V was shortened by 6 bases and J by 8 bases, with 20 bases between the two germline ends. CDR3 length: 15 residues. Germline loops: CDR1 LNHDA, CDR2 SQIVND (reference sequence). CDR3 nucleotides: TGTGCCAGTAGACGTGATCGTAGCGGTTGGGAGCCCCAGCATTTT. Its protein is CASRRDRSGWEPQHF.

This chain links TRBV7-9 with TRBJ2-7; TRBD2 agrees at 9 bases. Germline CDR1 SEHNR, CDR2 FQNEAQ (reference sequence). V dropped 1 base and J dropped 3; count of bases not matched to a gene: 1. This CDR3 contains 14 residues. CDR3 amino acids: CASSLGGRVYEQYF. CDR3 nucleotide sequence: TGTGCCAGCAGCTTAGGCGGGAGGGTCTACGAGCAGTACTTC. Full variable domain (remainder filled in from reference TRBV7-9 and TRBJ2-7): DTGVSQNPRHKITKRGQNVTFRCDPISEHNRLYWYRQTLGQGPEFLTYFQNEAQLEKSRLLSDRFSAERPKGSFSTLEIQRTEQGDSAMYLCASSLGGRVYEQYFGPGTRLTVT.

This clone has more than one count but fewer than ten. This chain links TRBV2 with TRBJ1-1; D gene ambiguous. The germline V gene has CDR1 SNHLY and CDR2 FYNNEI. V gave up 6 bases and J gave up 4 bases, with 15 bases separating them. The CDR3 has 14 amino acids. For the CDR3, the DNA is TGTGCCAGCAGGGGCCTACCGGGGATCACTGAAGCTTTCTTT. Translated: CASRGLPGITEAFF.

This chain links TRBV7-9 with TRBJ2-7, with a tentative D call TRBD2 (6 bases). The CDR3 is 12 amino acids. V dropped 5 bases and J dropped 4 bases, with 9 bases sitting between them. Germline lookup yields CDR1 SEHNR and CDR2 FQNEAQ (reference sequence). The CDR3, as DNA: TGTGCCAGCAGCCCCCGGGGGTACGAGCAGTACTTC. This codes for CASSPRGYEQYF.

This clone came up a few times. V gene TRBV11-3 combines with J gene TRBJ2-2, with D perhaps matching TRBD2 (5 bases). CDR1 SGHNT and CDR2 YENEEA come from the germline V gene. The CDR3 runs to 14 residues. The V end was cut by 1 base, the J end by 5 bases, with 8 bases between. The CDR3 DNA reads as TGTGCCAGCAGCTTAGTAGGGAGAACCGGGGAGCTGTTTTTT. The encoded protein is CASSLVGRTGELFF.